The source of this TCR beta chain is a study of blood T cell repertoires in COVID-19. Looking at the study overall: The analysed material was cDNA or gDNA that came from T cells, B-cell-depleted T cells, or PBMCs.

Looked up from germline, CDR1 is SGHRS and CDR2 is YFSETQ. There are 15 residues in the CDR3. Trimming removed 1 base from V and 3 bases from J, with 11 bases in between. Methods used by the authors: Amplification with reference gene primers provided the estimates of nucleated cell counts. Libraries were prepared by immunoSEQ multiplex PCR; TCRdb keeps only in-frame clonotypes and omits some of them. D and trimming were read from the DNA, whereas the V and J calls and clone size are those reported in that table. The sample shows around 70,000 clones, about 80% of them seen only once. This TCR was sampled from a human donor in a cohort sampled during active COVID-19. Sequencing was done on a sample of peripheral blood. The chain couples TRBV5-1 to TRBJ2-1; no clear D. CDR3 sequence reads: CASSLSQRSYNEQFF. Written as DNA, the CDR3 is TGCGCCAGCAGCTTGTCGCAACGTAGCTACAATGAGCAGTTCTTC.